This TCR beta chain was documented in a study of T cell changes during pregnancy in multiple sclerosis. Looked up from germline, CDR1 is MNHEY and CDR2 is SVGAGI. The CDR3 consists of 16 residues. V shed 0 bases and J 8 bases; nucleotides not matched to a gene: 8. Generated by immunoSEQ multiplex PCR, the TCRdb table keeps only in-frame clones and is missing some. The table records 50,000 to 65,000 clones, approximately 93% of them present only once. The specimen was CD8+ T cells from peripheral blood mononuclear cells, collected in the second trimester of pregnancy. V usage is TRBV6-5 and J usage is TRBJ1-2; 11 bases match TRBD1. This TCR derives from a female donor with multiple sclerosis, enrolled in a pregnancy study. CDR3: CASSYSRGQGAVGYTF. For the CDR3, the DNA is TGTGCCAGCAGTTACTCGCGAGGACAGGGGGCTGTGGGCTACACCTTC.